This T cell receptor beta chain was found in a study of T cells expressing NK-cell markers. The germline V gene encodes CDR1 SQVTM and CDR2 ANQGSEA. The CDR3 runs 14 residues. TCRdb re-called the 5' RACE reads; one entry per CDR3 protein, DNA not given. The data show about 390,000 distinct CDR3 sequences, and the top ten clones hold 9.5% to 12%. V gene TRBV29-1 combines with J gene TRBJ1-4; TCRdb designates TRBD1, a call that cannot be tested without DNA. This sequence was found in a woman in her forties or fifties in good health. Sequenced: blood T cells: a sorted CD56 or NKG2C T cell subset, CD4+ or CD8+ T cells, or bulk PBMC T cells (not recorded which). The CDR3 sequence: CSVDKTGMREKLFF.